One and the same sample provided the 27 T cell receptor beta chains below, sequenced in a study of shared clonotypes between healthy human individuals. Clones were read by immunoSEQ multiplex PCR, and TCRdb kept only the in-frame ones, dropping some. The sample yields around 1,100,000 clones, about 80% seen once. Sequencing input: memory CD4+ T cells from PBMCs. Subset meaning: CD45RA-negative fraction. The receptors stem from a man aged 18 to 29 in good health. Some clones in this sample may be carry-over from other donors' samples.

The chain recombines TRBV4-3 with TRBJ2-3, with TRBD2 identical over 7 bases. J was trimmed by 3 bases and V by 0 bases; bases with no gene match: 6. Germline CDR1 is LGHNA and CDR2 is YSLEER. The CDR3 runs to 16 residues. The CDR3 region has the DNA TGCGCCAGCAGCCAAGACCGGCGGGAGCCGACAGATACGCAGTATTTT. Protein sequence: CASSQDRREPTDTQYF.

This chain uses TRBV5-6 with TRBJ2-7; 9 bases match TRBD1. The CDR3 loop spans 15 amino acids. Looked up from germline, CDR1 is SGHDT and CDR2 is YYEEEE. The V and J ends lost 4 bases and 4 bases, in that order; junction bases with no gene match: 9. CDR3 DNA: TGTGCCAGCAGCCCAACCCGGGACAGGGCTTACGAGCAGTACTTC. Its translation: CASSPTRDRAYEQYF.

The rearrangement links TRBV14 to TRBJ2-1, with 8 bases identical to TRBD1. The CDR3 has 16 residues. Germline V gives CDR1 SGHDN, CDR2 FVKESK. Trimming took 4 bases from V and 4 from J; bases not matched to a gene: 9. CDR3 sequence: CASSLGLGQVYNEQFF. The CDR3 DNA is TGTGCCAGCAGCCTAGGGTTGGGACAGGTATACAATGAGCAGTTCTTC.

With respect to this clone: This sample also contains other DNA sequences that code for the same CDR3. The chain combines TRBV18 with TRBJ2-5, with 13 bases identical to TRBD2. The junction had 3 bases not matched to a gene; V was cut back by 3 bases and J by 5 bases. Germline V lookup: CDR1 KGHSH, CDR2 LQKENI. The CDR3 consists of 15 residues. This chain's CDR3 is CASSPGLAGAETQYF. CDR3 DNA sequence: TGTGCCAGCTCACCTGGACTAGCGGGAGCGGAGACCCAGTACTTC.

The chain links TRBV28 to TRBJ2-3, with 8 bases fitting TRBD1. The CDR3 contains 17 residues. The germline CDR1 and CDR2 sequences are MDHEN and SYDVKM. The junction had 10 bases not matched to a gene; V was cut back by 5 bases and J by 0 bases. CDR3 in DNA: TGTGCCAGCAGTGCCCAATCGACAGGGGATAGCACAGATACGCAGTATTTT. This sequence encodes CASSAQSTGDSTDTQYF.

CDR3 nucleotides: TGCGCCAGCAGCTTGGTTGGGACGGGTGATATGGAAAAACTGTTTTTT. Its translation is CASSLVGTGDMEKLFF. The V gene is TRBV5-1, the J gene TRBJ1-4; possibly TRBD1 for D (5 bases). Germline assignment: CDR1 SGHRS and CDR2 YFSETQ. The CDR3 loop spans 16 amino acids. Deletions cut 0 bases from V and 8 bases from J, with 17 bases between.

This clone was picked up one time. The rearrangement links TRBV5-4 to TRBJ1-2; TRBD1 agrees at 11 bases. Trimming took 4 bases from V and 6 from J; bases not matched to a gene: 8. CDR3 length: 15 amino acids. Germline V gives CDR1 SGHNT, CDR2 YYREEE (reference sequence). The CDR3 region is CASSADRGRIHGYTF. CDR3 sequence (DNA): TGTGCCAGCAGCGCGGACAGGGGGCGGATTCATGGCTACACCTTC.

J is TRBJ2-1 and V is TRBV28; possibly TRBD2 for D (5 bases). The CDR3 consists of 16 residues. Trimming shortened V by 5 bases and J by 2 bases, and 16 bases separated the two germline ends. CDR1 MDHEN and CDR2 SYDVKM come from the germline V gene. CDR3 sequence: CASSPGGGRAYNEQFF. Here the CDR3 DNA reads TGTGCCAGCAGTCCTGGAGGTGGGCGCGCCTACAATGAGCAGTTCTTC.

This clone showed up just a few times. The V call is TRBV9, the J call TRBJ2-5; 7 bases line up with TRBD2. The trim removed 1 base at V and 5 bases at J, leaving 8 bases unmatched. Germline V gives CDR1 SGDLS, CDR2 YYNGEE. The CDR3 spans 15 residues. Written as DNA, the CDR3 is TGTGCCAGCAGCGTATCTAGCGGAGAGCGGGAGACCCAGTACTTC. As protein: CASSVSSGERETQYF.

Remarks on this clone: The junction does not match germline at one end; this may be a read error. J is TRBJ2-3 and V is TRBV29-1; D gene unclear. Germline loops: CDR1 SQVTM, CDR2 ANQGSEA. CDR3 size: 13 residues. The CDR3 DNA reads TGCAGCGTTGAAATTCAAGTATCTGATACGCAGTGTTTT. Translated: CSVEIQVSDTQCF.

Concerning this clone: Within the sample, other DNA sequences also encode this same CDR3. The rearrangement links TRBV18 to TRBJ2-3; 7 positions agree with TRBD2. After removal of 0 bases from V and 3 bases from J, the junction contained 0 bases not matched to a gene. This CDR3 is 14 amino acids long. Germline V gene sequence: CDR1 KGHSH, CDR2 LQKENI. The CDR3: CASSPPGGTDTQYF. In nucleotides, the CDR3 is TGTGCCAGCTCACCACCGGGGGGGACAGATACGCAGTATTTT.

The V call is TRBV18, the J call TRBJ2-1; a weak D match, TRBD1 (6 bases). Trimming shortened V by 9 bases and J by 6 bases, and 15 bases separated the two germline ends. Looked up from germline, CDR1 is KGHSH and CDR2 is LQKENI. The CDR3 is 13 amino acids. The DNA for the CDR3 is TGTGCCAGTTTATCCACAGGGTTCAATGAGCAGTTCTTC. This translates into CASLSTGFNEQFF.

This chain connects TRBV9 to TRBJ1-2; D unclear. Germline V gives CDR1 SGDLS, CDR2 YYNGEE. V dropped 3 bases and J dropped 4 bases, with 16 bases sitting between them. CDR3 length: 15 residues. In nucleotides, the CDR3 is TGTGCCAGCAGCGCCGGGCGGGCGTCTGCCTATGGCTACACCTTC. Translation gives CASSAGRASAYGYTF.

A remark on this clone: A read error may account for a junction end that differs from germline. Other nucleotide sequences in the sample specify the same CDR3. The chain combines TRBV7-3 with TRBJ2-2, with D perhaps matching TRBD1 (6 bases). Germline V CDR1 and CDR2: SGHTA, FQGTGA. The CDR3 contains 14 residues. The CDR3 coding sequence is TGTGCCAGCAGCCCCCGGCAGGGGACCGGGGAGTTGTTTTTT. It yields the protein CASSPRQGTGELFF.

V gene TRBV30 combines with J gene TRBJ2-4; tentatively, D is TRBD2 (6 bases). Between the trimmed V and J ends, which lost 3 bases and 1 base, there was a span of 16 bases. Germline loops: CDR1 GTSNPN, CDR2 SVGIG (reference sequence). CDR3 length: 16 residues. CDR3 sequence reads: CAWSKPLAWAKNIQYF. In DNA form, the CDR3 reads TGTGCCTGGAGCAAGCCCCTAGCGTGGGCCAAAAACATTCAGTACTTC.

This clone appeared a single time. In the same sample, other DNA sequences code for this CDR3. The chain employs TRBV20-1 and TRBJ1-3; no reliable D call. The germline V gene encodes CDR1 DFQATT and CDR2 SNEGSKA (reference sequence). Between the trimmed V and J ends, which lost 6 bases and 3 bases, there was a span of 6 bases. The CDR3 consists of 11 residues. Here the CDR3 DNA reads TGCAGTGCGGGGTTTGGAAACACCATATATTTT. It codes for CSAGFGNTIYF.

V usage is TRBV7-9 and J usage is TRBJ2-5; D gene uncertain. Germline values: CDR1 SEHNR, CDR2 FQNEAQ (reference sequence). CDR3 length equals 12 residues. V gave up 4 bases and J gave up 5 bases, with 8 bases separating them. The CDR3 DNA is TGTGCCAGCAGCTACCAAGAGGAGACCCAGTACTTC. Translated, it gives CASSYQEETQYF.

The chain links TRBV28 to TRBJ1-2; 8 bases are a match to TRBD1. V shed 3 bases, J shed 8 bases, and the junction held 11 bases outside the gene matches. This CDR3 region has 15 residues. Per the germline V gene, CDR1 is MDHEN and CDR2 is SYDVKM. The CDR3 region is CASSFPGTGDFGYTF. CDR3 nucleotides: TGTGCCAGCAGTTTTCCGGGGACAGGCGACTTCGGCTACACCTTC.

The V and J genes are TRBV30 and TRBJ2-5, with no clear D. V lost 2 bases, J lost 5 bases, and 18 bases lay in between. The CDR3 covers 15 residues. Germline lookup yields CDR1 GTSNPN and CDR2 SVGIG (reference sequence). Here the CDR3 reads CAWSKVTNLGETQYF. CDR3 nucleotide sequence: TGTGCCTGGAGTAAGGTGACAAACCTTGGGGAGACCCAGTACTTC.

The chain is built from TRBV7-9 and TRBJ2-5; TRBD1 might be the D (5 bases). V lost 5 bases, J lost 1 base, and 17 bases lay in between. CDR1 is SEHNR and CDR2 is FQNEAQ in the germline V gene (reference sequence). This CDR3 comprises 16 residues. CDR3 bases: TGTGCCAGCAGCCGTTGGACAACTACCCTCCAAGAGACCCAGTACTTC. Translation: CASSRWTTTLQETQYF.

The genes are TRBV5-1 and TRBJ1-1; no clear D gene. CDR3 size: 15 residues. Trimming took 0 bases from V and 4 from J, leaving 13 bases between them. Germline assignment: CDR1 SGHRS and CDR2 YFSETQ. This CDR3 reads CASSLEFRVPTEAFF. The CDR3 region has the DNA TGCGCCAGCAGCTTGGAATTCAGAGTCCCCACTGAAGCTTTCTTT.

The rearrangement uses TRBV19 and TRBJ2-2; 8 positions match TRBD2. Trimming at V came to 1 base and at J to 6 bases, leaving 4 bases not matched to a gene. This CDR3 comprises 15 residues. Looked up from germline, CDR1 is LNHDA and CDR2 is SQIVND (reference sequence). CDR3 DNA sequence: TGTGCCAGTAGTATAGGCGGGAGGTACGCCGGGGAGCTGTTTTTT. Translation: CASSIGGRYAGELFF.

This chain uses TRBV7-2 with TRBJ1-2; 7 nucleotides agree with TRBD1. After removal of 5 bases from V and 4 bases from J, the junction contained 10 bases not matched to a gene. Germline V gives CDR1 SGHTA, CDR2 FQGNSA. The CDR3 has 15 amino acids. CDR3 sequence: CASSEGQFGIYGYTF. As DNA, the CDR3 is TGTGCCAGCAGCGAGGGACAGTTCGGGATCTATGGCTACACCTTC.

In this sample, this clone turned up once. The rearrangement links TRBV19 to TRBJ1-2; D gene unclear. V was trimmed by 2 bases and J by 6 bases, leaving 10 bases between them. CDR1 LNHDA and CDR2 SQIVND come from the germline V gene (reference sequence). CDR3 length equals 13 residues. CDR3 residues: CASSIQSGDGYTF. As DNA, the CDR3 is TGTGCCAGTAGTATACAGTCAGGAGATGGCTACACCTTC. The full variable domain, completed using reference TRBV19 and TRBJ1-2, is DGGITQSPKYLFRKEGQNVTLSCEQNLNHDAMYWYRQDPGQGLRLIYYSQIVNDFQKGDIAEGYSVSREKKESFPLTVTSAQKNPTAFYLCASSIQSGDGYTFGSGTRLTVV.

This chain joins TRBV15 and TRBJ2-6; perhaps TRBD1 as D (5 bases). Trimming removed 0 bases from V and 0 bases from J, with 18 bases in between. The CDR3 covers 20 residues. CDR1 and CDR2 from the germline V gene are LNHNV and YYDKDF (reference sequence). CDR3 residues: CATSRDPRYYDSSGANVLTF. The CDR3 bases are TGTGCCACCAGCAGAGACCCTAGATATTACGACAGCTCTGGGGCCAACGTCCTGACTTTC.

The sample holds one count of this clone. The chain carries TRBV5-1 and TRBJ2-1, with 9 bases identical to TRBD1. This CDR3 has 15 amino acids. Trimming cost V 4 bases and J 6 bases; bases outside gene matches: 8. Per germline, CDR1 SGHRS and CDR2 YFSETQ. Here the CDR3 DNA reads TGCGCCAGCAGCGAACAGGGACAGGGTGGCAATGAGCAGTTCTTC. Protein: CASSEQGQGGNEQFF. The full variable domain, in which reference TRBV5-1 and TRBJ2-1 provide the parts outside the CDR3, is KAGVTQTPRYLIKTRGQQVTLSCSPISGHRSVSWYQQTPGQGLQFLFEYFSETQRNKGNFPGRFSGRQFSNSRSEMNVSTLELGDSALYLCASSEQGQGGNEQFFGPGTRLTVL.

This clone was seen more than once but under ten times. V and J are TRBV19 and TRBJ1-5, with D hard to call. The length of the CDR3 is 10 residues. CDR1 LNHDA and CDR2 SQIVND come from the germline V gene (reference sequence). Trimming stripped 6 bases from V and 7 bases from J, with 4 bases between. CDR3 amino acids: CASRGQPQHF. The CDR3, as DNA: TGTGCCAGTAGGGGACAGCCCCAGCATTTT.